This entry lists 3 T cell receptor beta chains sequenced from one sample in a study of T cell changes during pregnancy in multiple sclerosis. The assay was immunoSEQ multiplex PCR, and TCRdb's table has in-frame clones only and misses some. Of 50,000 to 55,000 clones in the sample, approximately 91% were seen once. Specimen: CD4+ T cells from peripheral blood mononuclear cells, collected in the third trimester of pregnancy. The receptors derive from a female donor with multiple sclerosis, enrolled in a pregnancy study.

The V call is TRBV5-4, the J call TRBJ2-3; TRBD2 aligns across 14 bases. The CDR3 is made up of 16 amino acids. The germline V gene encodes CDR1 SGHNT and CDR2 YYREEE (reference sequence). Losses at the gene ends were 4 bases for V and 6 bases for J; bases not matched to a gene: 7. This CDR3 reads CASSLGLAGVADTQYF. The DNA for the CDR3 is TGTGCCAGCAGCCTGGGACTAGCGGGGGTTGCGGATACGCAGTATTTT.

This clone was counted between two and nine times. V gene TRBV2 combines with J gene TRBJ2-5; D may be TRBD2 (5 bases). The CDR3 length is 15 residues. From germline, CDR1 is SNHLY and CDR2 FYNNEI. V was trimmed by 3 bases and J by 3 bases, leaving 14 bases between them. The CDR3 spells CASSEAGWSKETQYF. CDR3 DNA: TGTGCCAGCAGTGAGGCGGGCTGGAGTAAAGAGACCCAGTACTTC.

The chain carries TRBV7-8 and TRBJ1-1; D gene ambiguous. The CDR3 extends over 16 amino acids. The germline V gene encodes CDR1 SGHVS and CDR2 FQNEAQ. Between the trimmed V and J ends, which lost 3 bases and 0 bases, there was a span of 14 bases. CDR3 loop: CASSLYPGDMNTEAFF. CDR3 nucleotides: TGTGCCAGCAGCTTGTATCCCGGGGATATGAACACTGAAGCTTTCTTT.